The 20 T cell receptor beta chains given below trace back to one sample, sequenced in a study of blood T cell repertoires in COVID-19. TCRdb's copy holds only in-frame clones and misses some; the assay was immunoSEQ multiplex PCR. The top ten hold roughly 5% of the sample, which has 230,000 or so clones, roughly 80% seen once. Material: peripheral blood. These receptors originate from a human donor in a cohort sampled during active COVID-19.

Remarks on this clone: This specimen includes other DNA sequences encoding the same CDR3. V is TRBV11-2 and J is TRBJ2-7, with 12 bases that match TRBD2. In germline, CDR1 is SGHAT, CDR2 FQNNGV. J was trimmed by 2 bases and V by 4 bases; bases with no gene match: 3. The CDR3 runs to 15 residues. DNA for the CDR3: TGTGCCAGCAGCTCTAGACTAGCGGGGGCCTACGAGCAGTACTTC. It codes for CASSSRLAGAYEQYF.

V usage is TRBV19 and J usage is TRBJ2-3; no clear D gene. The CDR3 contains 15 residues. V lost 1 base and J 0 bases, leaving 8 bases between the germline ends. CDR1 LNHDA and CDR2 SQIVND come from the germline V gene (reference sequence). CDR3 sequence (DNA): TGTGCCAGTAGTATAGCATGGCGGAGCACAGATACGCAGTATTTT. The encoded protein is CASSIAWRSTDTQYF.

This clone was seen once. The chain carries TRBV18 and TRBJ1-2; D is uncertain. CDR3 size: 14 residues. V gave up 3 bases and J gave up 6 bases, with 14 bases separating them. Germline V gene data show CDR1 as KGHSH and CDR2 as LQKENI. CDR3 coding DNA: TGTGCCAGCTCACCCCCCGTCCGGGTGGATGGCTACACCTTC. Protein: CASSPPVRVDGYTF.

This chain joins TRBV24-1 and TRBJ2-1, with D perhaps TRBD1 (6 bases). Germline assignment: CDR1 KGHDR and CDR2 SFDVKD. CDR3 length: 15 residues. V was pared by 2 bases and J by 3 bases, with 10 bases between. CDR3 in DNA: TGTGCCACCAGTGATTCCGACAGGATCTACAATGAGCAGTTCTTC. This translates into CATSDSDRIYNEQFF.

This sequence joins TRBV18 and TRBJ1-2; tentatively, D is TRBD1 (6 bases). V lost 2 bases, J lost 6 bases, and 10 bases lay in between. Germline V gives CDR1 KGHSH, CDR2 LQKENI. This CDR3 spans 13 amino acids. CDR3 bases: TGTGCCAGCTCACCAGACCAGGGGAATGGCTACACCTTC. It codes for CASSPDQGNGYTF.

The chain joins TRBV27 to TRBJ1-1; 9 nucleotides line up with TRBD1. The CDR3 covers 15 residues. Germline V gene sequence: CDR1 MNHEY, CDR2 SMNVEV (reference sequence). V lost 6 bases and J lost 3; bases outside the gene matches: 8. The DNA of the CDR3 is TGTGCCAGCAGCCTAACAGGGGGCGGTTACACTGAAGCTTTCTTT. As protein: CASSLTGGGYTEAFF.

CDR3: CASSLSATSGRGETQYF. For the CDR3, the DNA is TGTGCCAGCAGCTTAAGTGCGACTAGCGGGAGGGGAGAGACCCAGTACTTC. The chain recombines TRBV11-2 with TRBJ2-5; 14 nucleotides match TRBD2. Losses at the gene ends were 2 bases for V and 4 bases for J; bases not matched to a gene: 6. Germline V gene lookup returns CDR1 SGHAT and CDR2 FQNNGV. The CDR3 has 17 amino acids.

This chain joins TRBV2 and TRBJ1-1; D might be TRBD1 (5 bases). The germline CDR1 and CDR2 sequences are SNHLY and FYNNEI. This CDR3 comprises 14 residues. The germline V and J ends were trimmed by 1 base and 4 bases, with 10 bases remaining between them. The DNA for the CDR3 is TGTGCCAGCAGTGAAGAAGGCGGGGGCACTGAAGCTTTCTTT. The encoded protein is CASSEEGGGTEAFF.

The J gene is TRBJ2-1, the V gene TRBV5-1; 7 bases match TRBD2. The V segment lost 1 base and the J segment 2 bases; nucleotides outside the gene matches: 3. CDR3 size: 15 residues. Germline assignment: CDR1 SGHRS and CDR2 YFSETQ. For the CDR3, the DNA is TGCGCCAGCAGCTTGAGAGCGGGGCCCTACAATGAGCAGTTCTTC. Amino acid sequence: CASSLRAGPYNEQFF.

The chain employs TRBV7-3 and TRBJ2-7, with D possibly TRBD1 on 6 matching bases. V lost 5 bases, J lost 6 bases, and 20 bases lay in between. There are 15 residues in the CDR3. Germline V CDR1 and CDR2: SGHTA, FQGTGA. CDR3: CASSAQGNLGGEQYF. CDR3 coding DNA: TGTGCCAGCAGCGCACAGGGAAACCTCGGAGGCGAGCAGTACTTC.

The rearrangement links TRBV4-3 to TRBJ1-2; a weak D match, TRBD1 (5 bases). The CDR3 is 13 residues long. Germline V gives CDR1 LGHNA, CDR2 YSLEER. Deletions cut 1 base from V and 5 bases from J, with 8 bases between. DNA of the CDR3: TGCGCCAGCAGCCAAGCGCAGGGATATGGCTACACCTTC. Translating gives CASSQAQGYGYTF.

This clone occurred a few times. V usage is TRBV28 and J usage is TRBJ2-7; D unresolved. V gave up 8 bases and J gave up 3 bases, with 17 bases separating them. Germline lookup yields CDR1 MDHEN and CDR2 SYDVKM. The CDR3 has 14 amino acids. This CDR3 is CASGHTIQHYEQYF. The CDR3 DNA sequence: TGTGCCAGCGGTCACACGATACAACACTACGAGCAGTACTTC.

The chain combines TRBV19 with TRBJ1-1, with D possibly being TRBD1 (5 bases). This CDR3 is 12 amino acids long. Trimming took 1 base from V and 10 from J, leaving 10 bases between them. CDR1 is LNHDA and CDR2 is SQIVND in the germline V gene (reference sequence). CDR3 protein: CASSIVGQGAFF. The CDR3 DNA sequence: TGTGCCAGTAGTATAGTGGGGCAGGGAGCTTTCTTT.

V usage is TRBV28 and J usage is TRBJ1-5, with D possibly TRBD1 on 5 matching bases. Germline V CDR1 and CDR2: MDHEN, SYDVKM. Trimming shortened V by 3 bases and J by 2 bases, and 11 bases separated the two germline ends. CDR3 length: 15 residues. The CDR3 DNA follows: TGTGCCAGCAGTTTTAATAGGGGCCGCAATCAGCCCCAGCATTTT. It is translated as CASSFNRGRNQPQHF.

This chain links TRBV9 with TRBJ2-4, with 7 bases fitting TRBD1. CDR3 length: 16 amino acids. Germline-derived CDR1 and CDR2 are SGDLS and YYNGEE. After removal of 6 bases from V and 0 bases from J, the junction contained 9 bases not matched to a gene. Here the CDR3 reads CASKRQGTLAKNIQYF. For the CDR3, the DNA is TGTGCCAGCAAGAGACAGGGTACACTAGCCAAAAACATTCAGTACTTC.

V gene TRBV4-3 combines with J gene TRBJ2-1, with 12 bases identical to TRBD2. Germline assignment: CDR1 LGHNA and CDR2 YSLEER. CDR3 size: 18 residues. Germline trimming cut 0 bases from V and 8 bases from J; bases unmatched to any gene: 11. This chain's CDR3 is CASSQDLGRTSGMYEQFF. Here the CDR3 DNA reads TGCGCCAGCAGCCAAGATCTTGGGCGGACTAGCGGGATGTATGAGCAGTTCTTC.

The chain employs TRBV4-2 and TRBJ1-2; no clear D. The CDR3 has 16 amino acids. Germline assignment: CDR1 LGHNA and CDR2 YNFKEQ. With 0 bases removed from V and 5 bases from J, the gap between germline ends came to 16 bases. CDR3: CASSQDWERILYGYTF. The CDR3 coding sequence is TGTGCCAGCAGCCAAGATTGGGAGCGAATCCTTTATGGCTACACCTTC.

The chain links TRBV7-2 to TRBJ2-1; a possible D gene is TRBD1 (5 bases). The CDR3 runs 12 residues. Per the germline V gene, CDR1 is SGHTA and CDR2 is FQGNSA. The V and J ends lost 2 bases and 13 bases respectively, with 12 bases between them. The CDR3 DNA reads TGTGCCAGCAGCTTAAGGGGTATGTTACAGTTCTTC. Amino acids: CASSLRGMLQFF.

This clone has only a few counts. The gene calls are TRBV14 and TRBJ1-6; D remains ambiguous. This CDR3 region has 14 residues. Germline V gene sequence: CDR1 SGHDN, CDR2 FVKESK. The germline V and J ends were trimmed by 4 bases and 9 bases, with 13 bases remaining between them. In DNA form, the CDR3 reads TGTGCCAGCAGCCTCGTGGGAGGTAGTTCACCCCTCCACTTT. Translating it yields CASSLVGGSSPLHF.

This chain joins TRBV10-3 and TRBJ1-1; TRBD1 agrees at 8 bases. Trimming cost V 0 bases and J 6 bases; bases outside gene matches: 3. This CDR3 is 14 amino acids long. CDR1 is ENHRY, CDR2 SYGVKD, per germline. The DNA for the CDR3 is TGTGCCATCAGTGAGTCGGCACAGGGGGCTGAAGCTTTCTTT. Translating it yields CAISESAQGAEAFF.